These 19 T cell receptor beta chains originate from one sample sequenced in a study of blood T cells in healthy people across ages. PCR was performed a second time for about 7 to 12 cycles using a sample-barcoded 5' primer and a J-beta primer mix. TCRdb reprocessed the 5' RACE reads with MiXCR, giving one entry per CDR3 protein. Counted here are 1.5 million to 2 million distinct CDR3 sequences, about two fifths occurring once; the ten biggest clones make up about 23%. Input material: blood. The receptor source for this set is a human donor in good health.

The chain combines TRBV7-9 with TRBJ2-4; tentatively, D is TRBD2 (6 bases). Germline V gene data show CDR1 as SEHNR and CDR2 as FQNEAQ (reference sequence). Trimming stripped 1 base from V and 0 bases from J, with 7 bases between. The length of the CDR3 is 15 residues. CDR3 residues: CASSLDGGAKNIQYF. The CDR3, as DNA: TGTGCCAGCAGCTTAGACGGGGGAGCCAAAAACATTCAGTACTTC.

The chain is built from TRBV12-3 or TRBV12-4 and TRBJ2-4; D is ambiguous. This CDR3 spans 13 amino acids. Trimming took off 2 bases at V and 13 bases at J, with 15 bases between the two ends. CDR3 residues: CASSLSRSVRQYF. CDR3 nucleotides: TGTGCCAGCAGTTTAAGCAGGAGCGTACGGCAGTACTTC.

This chain uses TRBV28 with TRBJ2-1; 8 bases align to TRBD2. The CDR3 totals 14 residues. The germline V gene has CDR1 MDHEN and CDR2 SYDVKM. J gave up 7 bases and V 7 bases, and 9 bases lay outside the gene matches. The CDR3 nucleotides are TGTGCCAGCATTCTCGGGGGGGCCAGTAATGAGCAGTTCTTC. The encoded protein is CASILGGASNEQFF.

This sequence joins TRBV20-1 and TRBJ2-5, with 8 bases identical to TRBD2. Germline CDR1 DFQATT, CDR2 SNEGSKA (reference sequence). The CDR3 has 13 amino acids. V shed 3 bases, J shed 2 bases, and the junction held 2 bases outside the gene matches. CDR3 residues: CSARVAGQETQYF. The CDR3 bases are TGCAGTGCTAGGGTAGCGGGACAAGAGACCCAGTACTTC.

The rearrangement links TRBV12-3 or TRBV12-4 to TRBJ1-4; D might be TRBD1 (5 bases). The CDR3 length is 12 residues. V gave up 5 bases and J gave up 6 bases, with 7 bases separating them. The CDR3 DNA reads TGTGCCAGCAGTGCCAGGGATGAAAAACTGTTTTTT. This gives the protein CASSARDEKLFF.

The gene calls are TRBV29-1 and TRBJ1-1; D perhaps matches TRBD1 (6 bases). Trimming took 5 bases from V and 4 from J, leaving 14 bases between them. Germline V gene data show CDR1 as SQVTM and CDR2 as ANQGSEA. The CDR3 extends over 13 amino acids. CDR3: CSVRWGAGTEAFF. The CDR3 DNA follows: TGCAGCGTTCGCTGGGGGGCGGGCACTGAAGCTTTCTTT.

This chain links TRBV5-1 with TRBJ2-3, with D maybe TRBD2 (5 bases). Deletions cut 0 bases from V and 2 bases from J, with 13 bases between. CDR1 is SGHRS, CDR2 YFSETQ, per germline. The CDR3 is 16 residues long. In nucleotides, the CDR3 is TGCGCCAGCAGCTTGGCCGAGGGCGGGTCCACAGATACGCAGTATTTT. It yields the protein CASSLAEGGSTDTQYF. The entire variable domain, with the rest obtained from reference TRBV5-1 and TRBJ2-3, is as follows: KAGVTQTPRYLIKTRGQQVTLSCSPISGHRSVSWYQQTPGQGLQFLFEYFSETQRNKGNFPGRFSGRQFSNSRSEMNVSTLELGDSALYLCASSLAEGGSTDTQYFGPGTRLTVL.

The chain recombines TRBV4-1 with TRBJ1-6; D call uncertain. The germline V gene encodes CDR1 MGHRA and CDR2 YSYEKL. This CDR3 comprises 16 residues. With 4 bases removed from V and 2 bases from J, the gap between germline ends came to 12 bases. For the CDR3, the DNA is TGCGCCAGCAGCCCGAGTGTAGGCACCTATAATTCACCCCTCCACTTT. Translating gives CASSPSVGTYNSPLHF.

This clonotype turned up a few times. The gene calls are TRBV18 and TRBJ2-5; 8 positions agree with TRBD1. This CDR3 comprises 15 residues. The germline V gene has CDR1 KGHSH and CDR2 LQKENI. Losses at the gene ends were 3 bases for V and 4 bases for J; bases not matched to a gene: 7. In nucleotides, the CDR3 is TGTGCCAGCTCACCGACCGGGACAGGAACAGAGACCCAGTACTTC. Encoded protein: CASSPTGTGTETQYF.

This sequence joins TRBV20-1 and TRBJ1-2; TRBD1 matches at 9 bases. CDR1 and CDR2 from the germline V gene are DFQATT and SNEGSKA (reference sequence). V gave up 1 base and J gave up 4 bases; unmatched junction bases: 10. The CDR3 sequence is 16 residues long. The DNA of the CDR3 is TGCAGTGCTAGAGTCCCGGACAGGGGCCTAATCTATGGCTACACCTTC. It encodes CSARVPDRGLIYGYTF.

About this clonotype itself: At one end, the junction sequence differs from germline, possibly due to a read error. The chain couples TRBV20-1 to TRBJ2-1; D gene unclear. The CDR3 is 14 amino acids. Germline V gene sequence: CDR1 DFQATT, CDR2 SNEGSKA (reference sequence). CDR3: CSAQDLSAYNGQFF. For the CDR3, the DNA is TGCAGTGCTCAAGACTTATCAGCCTACAATGGGCAGTTCTTC.

This clonotype was observed a handful of times. The chain has TRBV19 and TRBJ2-1; weak D call: TRBD2 (6 bases). Trimming removed 5 bases from V and 7 bases from J, with 15 bases in between. The CDR3 has 14 amino acids. Germline assignment: CDR1 LNHDA and CDR2 SQIVND (reference sequence). CDR3 residues: CASSLPGLPNEQFF. For the CDR3, the DNA is TGTGCCAGTAGTCTACCGGGACTCCCTAATGAGCAGTTCTTC.

CDR3 protein: CASSELDSNQPQHF. CDR3 in DNA: TGTGCCAGCAGTGAATTGGATAGCAATCAGCCCCAGCATTTT. This chain joins TRBV25-1 and TRBJ1-5; D unresolved. The V and J ends lost 1 base and 0 bases respectively, with 4 bases between them. The CDR3 loop spans 14 amino acids. CDR1 is MGHDK, CDR2 SYGVNS, per germline. Using reference TRBV25-1 and TRBJ1-5 for the parts outside the CDR3, the full variable domain is EADIYQTPRYLVIGTGKKITLECSQTMGHDKMYWYQQDPGMELHLIHYSYGVNSTEKGDLSSESTVSRIRTEHFPLTLESARPSHTSQYLCASSELDSNQPQHFGDGTRLSIL.

This clonotype came up a few times. This rearrangement joins TRBV7-2 to TRBJ1-6; no definite D call. V gave up 0 bases and J gave up 7 bases, with 7 bases separating them. Germline lookup yields CDR1 SGHTA and CDR2 FQGNSA. The CDR3 is made up of 14 amino acids. CDR3 region: CASSLAGWNSPLHF. In DNA form, the CDR3 reads TGTGCCAGCAGCTTAGCAGGGTGGAATTCACCCCTCCACTTT.

This chain connects TRBV27 to TRBJ1-4; D call uncertain. With 3 bases removed from V and 8 bases from J, the gap between germline ends came to 10 bases. Per the germline V gene, CDR1 is MNHEY and CDR2 is SMNVEV (reference sequence). The CDR3 loop spans 13 amino acids. The CDR3 DNA is TGTGCCAGCAGTTTTCAAGGATGGGAAAAACTGTTTTTT. Its translation is CASSFQGWEKLFF.

This clonotype came up a few times. The germline gene is not matched at one end of the junction; a read error may be the cause. V gene TRBV10-3 combines with J gene TRBJ2-6, with 7 bases matching TRBD1. The CDR3 is 17 amino acids. CDR1 ENHRY and CDR2 SYGVKD come from the germline V gene. The CDR3 DNA reads as TGTGCCATCAGTGGGGGACAGCTACACTCTGGGGCCAACGTCCGGACTTTC. It codes for CAISGGQLHSGANVRTF.

The chain employs TRBV5-1 and TRBJ2-7, with 9 bases that match TRBD1. The CDR3 covers 12 residues. Germline CDR1 SGHRS, CDR2 YFSETQ. V shed 7 bases and J 6 bases; nucleotides not matched to a gene: 5. The chain's CDR3 is CASHETGGEQYF. The CDR3 DNA reads as TGCGCCAGCCATGAGACAGGGGGCGAGCAGTACTTC. Full variable domain (outside the CDR3, taken from reference TRBV5-1 and TRBJ2-7): KAGVTQTPRYLIKTRGQQVTLSCSPISGHRSVSWYQQTPGQGLQFLFEYFSETQRNKGNFPGRFSGRQFSNSRSEMNVSTLELGDSALYLCASHETGGEQYFGPGTRLTVT.

Worth noting for this clonotype: The CDR3 carries no conserved terminal phenylalanine or tryptophan, so it likely arises from a read error. The chain couples TRBV11-3 to TRBJ2-1; D gene unclear. The V end lost 5 bases, the J end lost 8 bases, and 13 bases lay between the germline ends. The germline V gene encodes CDR1 SGHNT and CDR2 YENEEA. The CDR3 sequence is 13 residues long. This CDR3 reads CASSRTSWDEQFV. CDR3 nucleotides: TGTGCCAGCAGCCGGACGTCGTGGGATGAGCAGTTCGTC.

V is TRBV10-3 and J is TRBJ1-2, with D maybe TRBD1 (6 bases). The CDR3 is 15 residues long. Germline V lookup: CDR1 ENHRY, CDR2 SYGVKD. The V end was cut by 7 bases, the J end by 0 bases, with 15 bases between. The CDR3 sequence is CAITQRGFANYGYTF. The CDR3 DNA is TGTGCCATCACCCAGAGGGGGTTTGCTAACTATGGCTACACCTTC.